Below are 30 T cell receptor beta chains sequenced from a single sample in a study of T cell responses to AZD1222 COVID-19 vaccine. Libraries were prepared by immunoSEQ multiplex PCR; TCRdb keeps only in-frame clonotypes and omits some of them. The data contain around 99,000 clones, 87% of them singletons. Sequences were derived from peripheral blood, sampled 28 days after the second AZD1222 dose. The receptor source for this set is an adult who received the AZD1222 COVID-19 vaccine.

J is TRBJ1-2 and V is TRBV7-8; the match to TRBD1 covers 10 bases. V dropped 2 bases and J dropped 5; count of bases not matched to a gene: 2. This CDR3 has 14 amino acids. The germline CDR1 and CDR2 sequences are SGHVS and FQNEAQ. CDR3: CASSLTDRGYGYTF. The CDR3 DNA is TGTGCCAGCAGCTTAACGGACAGGGGGTATGGCTACACCTTC. Supplemented by reference TRBV7-8 and TRBJ1-2, the full variable domain reads GAGVSQSPRYKVAKRGQDVALRCDPISGHVSLFWYQQALGQGPEFLTYFQNEAQLDKSGLPSDRFFAERPEGSVSTLKIQRTQQEDSAVYLCASSLTDRGYGYTFGSGTRLTVV.

The V and J genes are TRBV18 and TRBJ1-1; 7 bases agree with TRBD1. The junction had 2 bases not matched to a gene; V was cut back by 2 bases and J by 5 bases. The CDR3 consists of 13 residues. From germline, CDR1 is KGHSH and CDR2 LQKENI. The CDR3 DNA sequence: TGTGCCAGCTCACCAGGGACAGTTACTGAAGCTTTCTTT. This gives the protein CASSPGTVTEAFF.

V and J are TRBV2 and TRBJ2-7; 8 positions agree with TRBD2. The CDR3 runs 14 residues. J gave up 2 bases and V 5 bases, and 5 bases lay outside the gene matches. From germline, CDR1 is SNHLY and CDR2 FYNNEI. As DNA, the CDR3 is TGTGCCAGCAGTTATAGCGGGGTGACCTACGAGCAGTACTTC. Its translation is CASSYSGVTYEQYF.

The chain combines TRBV4-3 with TRBJ1-4; the D gene is possibly TRBD1 (6 bases). There are 17 residues in the CDR3. Germline assignment: CDR1 LGHNA and CDR2 YSLEER. The ends were cut back, 4 bases at V and 7 bases at J, with 22 bases in the middle. CDR3 DNA sequence: TGCGCCAGCAGCCCCAATAAATCACAGGGTTATGGTGAAAAACTGTTTTTT. It yields the protein CASSPNKSQGYGEKLFF.

The chain couples TRBV7-7 to TRBJ1-1; D ambiguous. The germline gives CDR1 SSHAT, CDR2 FNYEAQ (reference sequence). V lost 5 bases and J lost 4, with 11 bases in between. This CDR3 has 13 amino acids. Written as DNA, the CDR3 is TGTGCCAGCAGCCGCGAGGTCGGCACTGAAGCTTTCTTT. Its protein is CASSREVGTEAFF.

The chain recombines TRBV25-1 with TRBJ1-6; D possibly corresponds to TRBD1 (5 bases). V was pared by 2 bases and J by 7 bases, with 9 bases between. Germline values: CDR1 MGHDK, CDR2 SYGVNS. This CDR3 comprises 14 residues. The CDR3 DNA reads TGTGCCAGCAGTGAAGGGGCAAAGAATTCACCCCTCCACTTT. Translated: CASSEGAKNSPLHF.

The rearrangement joins TRBV25-1 to TRBJ2-3; D remains unclear. The CDR3 sequence is 14 residues long. V lost 6 bases and J 2 bases, leaving 12 bases between the germline ends. Germline V gene data show CDR1 as MGHDK and CDR2 as SYGVNS. CDR3 coding DNA: TGTGCCAGCAGCCTCTCAGAAGTCACAGATACGCAGTATTTT. Amino acid sequence: CASSLSEVTDTQYF.

This chain connects TRBV11-2 to TRBJ2-5; 7 bases line up with TRBD2. Germline CDR1 SGHAT, CDR2 FQNNGV. CDR3 length: 15 amino acids. Unmatched junction bases numbered 3, after V lost 1 base and J lost 1 base. CDR3 sequence (DNA): TGTGCCAGCAGCTTAGGGACTAGGGGCCAAGAGACCCAGTACTTC. This sequence encodes CASSLGTRGQETQYF.

The chain employs TRBV9 and TRBJ2-7; 8 nucleotides agree with TRBD1. Germline lookup yields CDR1 SGDLS and CDR2 YYNGEE. This CDR3 has 15 residues. Trimming cost V 4 bases and J 1 base; bases outside gene matches: 7. CDR3 coding DNA: TGTGCCAGCAGCCAAAGCGACAGGGGATCCTACGAGCAGTACTTC. This sequence encodes CASSQSDRGSYEQYF.

The chain recombines TRBV12-3 or TRBV12-4 with TRBJ2-5; perhaps TRBD2 as D (5 bases). This CDR3 has 13 amino acids. Trimming shortened V by 3 bases and J by 2 bases, and 7 bases separated the two germline ends. The CDR3 DNA reads as TGTGCCAGCAGTTTTGCGGGTCAAGAGACCCAGTACTTC. Translated, it gives CASSFAGQETQYF.

The CDR3 sequence is CASSERGTGGNEQFF. CDR3 bases: TGTGCCAGCAGCGAACGGGGCACAGGGGGGAATGAGCAGTTCTTC. The chain links TRBV4-2 to TRBJ2-1, with 8 bases matching TRBD1. Germline-derived CDR1 and CDR2 are LGHNA and YNFKEQ. The V segment lost 5 bases and the J segment 7 bases; nucleotides outside the gene matches: 10. This CDR3 spans 15 amino acids.

This chain uses TRBV7-2 with TRBJ1-3, with D possibly TRBD1 on 5 matching bases. The germline V gene encodes CDR1 SGHTA and CDR2 FQGNSA. V dropped 5 bases and J dropped 4 bases, with 12 bases sitting between them. This CDR3 contains 14 residues. CDR3 nucleotide sequence: TGTGCCAGCAGCCCAGCCGGGGGGGGAAACACCATATATTTT. Its protein product is CASSPAGGGNTIYF.

The V and J genes are TRBV2 and TRBJ2-3; no clear D. Germline loops: CDR1 SNHLY, CDR2 FYNNEI. The CDR3 sequence is 15 residues long. V was shortened by 8 bases and J by 3 bases, with 18 bases between the two germline ends. The CDR3 loop is CASFERTALTDTQYF. CDR3 in DNA: TGTGCCAGCTTCGAACGAACGGCATTGACAGATACGCAGTATTTT.

The chain carries TRBV29-1 and TRBJ1-2; weak D call: TRBD1 (6 bases). Germline CDR1 SQVTM, CDR2 ANQGSEA. The CDR3 sequence is 12 residues long. V gave up 7 bases and J gave up 7 bases, with 16 bases separating them. Written as DNA, the CDR3 is TGCAGCGCCGCAGGGGATTTGGGTGGCTACACCTTC. Its translation: CSAAGDLGGYTF. The full variable domain, completed using reference TRBV29-1 and TRBJ1-2, is SAVISQKPSRDICQRGTSLTIQCQVDSQVTMMFWYRQQPGQSLTLIATANQGSEATYESGFVIDKFPISRPNLTFSTLTVSNMSPEDSSIYLCSAAGDLGGYTFGSGTRLTVV.

The chain couples TRBV18 to TRBJ2-5; D is unclear. Germline CDR1 and CDR2: KGHSH and LQKENI. V was shortened by 4 bases and J by 5 bases, with 11 bases between the two germline ends. CDR3 size: 13 residues. The CDR3 sequence: CASSLPGAETQYF. CDR3 bases: TGTGCCAGCTCACTCCCCGGTGCGGAGACCCAGTACTTC. Based on the CDR3 plus reference TRBV18 and TRBJ2-5, the full variable domain is NAGVMQNPRHLVRRRGQEARLRCSPMKGHSHVYWYRQLPEEGLKFMVYLQKENIIDESGMPKERFSAEFPKEGPSILRIQQVVRGDSAAYFCASSLPGAETQYFGPGTRLLVL.

The gene calls are TRBV27 and TRBJ2-1, with unresolved D. This CDR3 spans 13 amino acids. Per the germline V gene, CDR1 is MNHEY and CDR2 is SMNVEV (reference sequence). Trimming removed 2 bases at V and 5 bases at J, with 7 bases between. This CDR3 reads CASSLLFDNEQFF. The CDR3 nucleotides are TGTGCCAGCAGTTTACTCTTTGACAATGAGCAGTTCTTC.

CDR3 residues: CASSLSPDYEQYF. Written as DNA, the CDR3 is TGTGCCAGCAGCTTATCCCCCGATTACGAGCAGTACTTC. The rearrangement links TRBV7-6 to TRBJ2-7; unclear D gene. Germline values: CDR1 SGHVS, CDR2 FNYEAQ. The CDR3 extends over 13 amino acids. V dropped 2 bases and J dropped 4 bases, with 9 bases sitting between them.

Note on this clone: One end of the junction varies from germline; a read error may be responsible. This sequence joins TRBV11-2 and TRBJ2-3; perhaps TRBD2 as D (7 bases). Germline V lookup: CDR1 SGHAT, CDR2 FQNNGV. The CDR3 has 14 amino acids. The CDR3 bases are TGTGCCAGCAGTTTAGGGGGGGGCACAGATACGCAGTATTTT. Amino acids: CASSLGGGTDTQYF.

V usage is TRBV4-3 and J usage is TRBJ1-5; 8 nucleotides align to TRBD1. This CDR3 contains 17 residues. The V and J ends lost 1 base and 2 bases, in that order; junction bases with no gene match: 7. Germline loops: CDR1 LGHNA, CDR2 YSLEER. The CDR3 DNA reads as TGCGCCAGCAGCCAAGGAGTTGCAGGGGGCGGCAATCAGCCCCAGCATTTT. Translated, it gives CASSQGVAGGGNQPQHF.

This clone occurred once. V usage is TRBV19 and J usage is TRBJ1-2; D is undetermined. From germline, CDR1 is LNHDA and CDR2 SQIVND (reference sequence). This CDR3 has 13 residues. Trimming removed 3 bases from V and 8 bases from J, with 13 bases in between. CDR3 amino acids: CASSIIEGGGYTF. For the CDR3, the DNA is TGTGCCAGTAGTATCATCGAGGGCGGCGGCTACACCTTC.

The CDR3 reads CASSLGGQGAGTQHF. CDR3 nucleotides: TGTGCCAGCAGCTTGGGGGGACAGGGCGCTGGGACCCAGCATTTT. The chain recombines TRBV5-8 with TRBJ1-5; TRBD1 agrees at 9 bases. V lost 0 bases, J lost 11 bases, and 9 bases stayed unmatched. Per germline, CDR1 SGHTS and CDR2 YDEGEE. The CDR3 runs to 15 residues.

The chain joins TRBV12-3 or TRBV12-4 to TRBJ1-1; tentatively, D is TRBD1 (5 bases). CDR3 size: 13 residues. With 3 bases removed from V and 5 bases from J, the gap between germline ends came to 10 bases. The CDR3 DNA is TGTGCCAGCAGTTTGTCAGGGTGGACTGAAGCTTTCTTT. Protein product: CASSLSGWTEAFF.

CDR3 in amino acids: CASSKGGDTQYF. CDR3 in DNA: TGTGCCAGTAGTAAGGGGGGGGATACGCAGTATTTT. The chain joins TRBV19 to TRBJ2-3, with TRBD2 as a possible D gene (7 bases). Germline V gives CDR1 LNHDA, CDR2 SQIVND (reference sequence). The CDR3 consists of 12 residues. The V and J ends lost 4 bases and 6 bases respectively, with 8 bases between them.

This clone was seen once. V usage is TRBV6-2 or TRBV6-3 and J usage is TRBJ1-1; a weak D match, TRBD1 (6 bases). The CDR3 loop spans 17 amino acids. The V end lost 2 bases, the J end lost 1 base, and 17 bases lay between the germline ends. Germline CDR1 reads MNHEY; CDR2 reads SVGEGT. This CDR3 reads CASSYRTRGRANTEAFF. For the CDR3, the DNA is TGTGCCAGCAGTTACAGGACAAGGGGGAGAGCGAACACTGAAGCTTTCTTT.

The rearrangement joins TRBV20-1 to TRBJ2-1; the D is unclear. V was trimmed by 3 bases and J by 4 bases, leaving 10 bases between them. This CDR3 is 13 amino acids long. Germline lookup yields CDR1 DFQATT and CDR2 SNEGSKA (reference sequence). The DNA of the CDR3 is TGCAGTGCTAGTCGCCCAGCTTACAATGAGCAGTTCTTC. It encodes CSASRPAYNEQFF.

The CDR3 spells CSVPPERVNTEAFF. CDR3 sequence (DNA): TGCAGCGTTCCCCCCGAGAGGGTTAACACTGAAGCTTTCTTT. V is TRBV29-1 and J is TRBJ1-1; D unresolved. The CDR3 length is 14 residues. Germline assignment: CDR1 SQVTM and CDR2 ANQGSEA. V gave up 5 bases and J gave up 2 bases, with 15 bases separating them.

CDR3 sequence reads: CASSFGLARGDTQYF. In DNA form, the CDR3 reads TGTGCCAGCAGCTTCGGACTAGCGAGGGGAGATACGCAGTATTTT. The V call is TRBV7-8, the J call TRBJ2-3, with 9 bases fitting TRBD2. Trimming cost V 3 bases and J 5 bases; bases outside gene matches: 6. This CDR3 comprises 15 residues. In germline, CDR1 is SGHVS, CDR2 FQNEAQ.

V and J are TRBV7-3 and TRBJ1-1; D possibly corresponds to TRBD1 (5 bases). In germline, CDR1 is SGHTA, CDR2 FQGTGA. There are 14 residues in the CDR3. V was shortened by 6 bases and J by 0 bases, with 11 bases between the two germline ends. CDR3 protein: CASRGDTMNTEAFF. The CDR3 bases are TGTGCCAGCAGGGGGGATACGATGAACACTGAAGCTTTCTTT.

This chain uses TRBV7-9 with TRBJ2-3; D unresolved. Trimming cost V 6 bases and J 6 bases, with 10 bases left between them. Germline CDR1 is SEHNR and CDR2 is FQNEAQ (reference sequence). The CDR3 spans 12 residues. CDR3 sequence reads: CASSKPLDTQYF. CDR3 nucleotides: TGTGCCAGCAGTAAACCGCTCGATACGCAGTATTTT. The full variable domain, rest sourced from reference TRBV7-9 and TRBJ2-3, is DTGVSQNPRHKITKRGQNVTFRCDPISEHNRLYWYRQTLGQGPEFLTYFQNEAQLEKSRLLSDRFSAERPKGSFSTLEIQRTEQGDSAMYLCASSKPLDTQYFGPGTRLTVL.

This chain links TRBV27 with TRBJ2-1; the match to TRBD2 covers 10 bases. The CDR3 sequence is 16 residues long. The germline V gene has CDR1 MNHEY and CDR2 SMNVEV (reference sequence). Unmatched junction bases numbered 17, after V lost 3 bases and J lost 15 bases. The CDR3 spells CASSFAGQRGGGGGFF. The CDR3 DNA reads as TGTGCCAGCAGTTTCGCCGGCCAGCGGGGGGGAGGAGGCGGGTTCTTC.